This T cell receptor beta chain originates from a study of blood T cell repertoires in COVID-19. Assay: immunoSEQ multiplex PCR; the TCRdb copy retains only in-frame clones and omits some. The sample lists a few hundred thousand clones; about 87% were seen once. Before being deemed recovered, Cohort 3 donors had two negative PCRs, clearance, or symptom resolution. Deletions cut 3 bases from V and 3 bases from J, with 14 bases between. From germline, CDR1 is MNHEY and CDR2 SMNVEV (reference sequence). The CDR3 consists of 15 residues. This TCR came from a man aged 25 to 45 who had recovered from COVID-19. Source material: PBMCs or T cells enriched from blood (not recorded which). V gene TRBV27 combines with J gene TRBJ1-1; D is possibly TRBD1 (6 bases). CDR3 region: CASSFTGRADTEAFF. The DNA of the CDR3 is TGTGCCAGCAGTTTTACAGGGAGGGCGGACACTGAAGCTTTCTTT.